One sample yielded the 19 T cell receptor beta chains listed below, sequenced in a study of T-cell reconstitution after alpha-beta-depleted transplantation in children. The TCRbeta library was prepared with unique molecular identifiers. From the PCR reads, TCRdb called clonotypes with MiXCR, one entry per CDR3 protein. The data contain 90,000 to 120,000 distinct CDR3 sequences, approximately 6.6% of them singletons. This sample comprised PBMCs, mostly from graft donor cells, obtained 360 days after TCRalphabeta/CD19-depleted stem cell transplant. The receptor set was obtained from a male patient aged 2-10 years who had a stem cell transplant for acute lymphoblastic leukemia, so the T cells may come from the graft donor.

This clonotype showed up many times. The V and J genes are TRBV12-3 or TRBV12-4 and TRBJ2-2; D possibly corresponds to TRBD1 (5 bases). With 3 bases removed from V and 5 bases from J, the gap between germline ends came to 16 bases. The CDR3 runs to 16 residues. CDR3 loop: CASSFRGFIRTGELFF. The DNA for the CDR3 is TGTGCCAGCAGTTTTAGGGGATTTATTAGAACCGGGGAGCTGTTTTTT.

Concerning this clonotype itself: One end of the junction varies from germline; a read error may be responsible. The V call is TRBV20-1, the J call TRBJ1-3; TRBD1 matches at 10 bases. The germline V gene encodes CDR1 DFQATT and CDR2 SNEGSKA (reference sequence). The CDR3 has 16 amino acids. The CDR3 is CCARLGGTGVGNTIYF. Written as DNA, the CDR3 is TGCTGTGCTAGATTAGGAGGGACAGGGGTCGGAAACACCATATATTTT.

Ten or more counts support this clonotype. The chain uses TRBV12-3 or TRBV12-4 and TRBJ2-1; TRBD2 matches at 7 bases. V lost 5 bases, J lost 9 bases, and 19 bases stayed unmatched. The CDR3 totals 17 residues. The DNA of the CDR3 is TGTGCCAGCAGTCCCCCTCGGGGGACTACAAAAGGGGTTGAGCAGTTCTTC. Translating gives CASSPPRGTTKGVEQFF.

This clonotype was seen a few times. J is TRBJ1-2 and V is TRBV7-9, with 8 bases fitting TRBD1. Germline loops: CDR1 SEHNR, CDR2 FQNEAQ (reference sequence). V lost 5 bases, J lost 8 bases, and 7 bases stayed unmatched. This CDR3 contains 13 residues. The CDR3 DNA reads as TGTGCCAGCAGCGCTGGACAGGGTGAAGGCTACACCTTC. Protein product: CASSAGQGEGYTF.

This clonotype was detected ten times or more. This chain uses TRBV11-2 with TRBJ2-3; 7 positions agree with TRBD1. V shed 6 bases, J shed 6 bases, and the junction held 0 bases outside the gene matches. CDR1 is SGHAT and CDR2 is FQNNGV in the germline V gene. The CDR3 contains 11 residues. The CDR3 region has the DNA TGTGCCAGCAGGACAGGGGATACGCAGTATTTT. It codes for CASRTGDTQYF.

This clonotype was seen a few times. The chain joins TRBV30 to TRBJ1-2; D is unresolved. The CDR3 runs to 13 residues. Trimming took 0 bases from V and 8 from J, leaving 13 bases between them. The germline V gene has CDR1 GTSNPN and CDR2 SVGIG (reference sequence). The CDR3 DNA reads as TGTGCCTGGAGTGTACGACGCCACGTCGGCTACACCTTC. The encoded protein is CAWSVRRHVGYTF. The full variable domain, completed using reference TRBV30 and TRBJ1-2, is SQTIHQWPATLVQPVGSPLSLECTVEGTSNPNLYWYRQAAGRGLQLLFYSVGIGQISSEVPQNLSASRPQDRQFILSSKKLLLSDSGFYLCAWSVRRHVGYTFGSGTRLTVV.

There are many counts of this clonotype. V usage is TRBV24-1 and J usage is TRBJ2-3; D possibly corresponds to TRBD1 (6 bases). Germline CDR1 is KGHDR and CDR2 is SFDVKD. The V and J ends lost 4 bases and 2 bases respectively, with 24 bases between them. There are 19 residues in the CDR3. Here the CDR3 DNA reads TGTGCCACCAGTGACCCGAGGGGGTCACTACCCCCCTTCACAGATACGCAGTATTTT. Translated: CATSDPRGSLPPFTDTQYF.

This clonotype occurred a few times. This rearrangement joins TRBV4-3 to TRBJ1-1; D not certain. V shed 10 bases and J shed 0 bases, with 12 bases lying between them. The CDR3 is 13 residues long. Looked up from germline, CDR1 is LGHNA and CDR2 is YSLEER. The CDR3 spells CANSWALNTEAFF. The CDR3 region has the DNA TGCGCCAACAGTTGGGCCTTGAACACTGAAGCTTTCTTT.

This clonotype has a handful of counts. The chain carries TRBV4-2 and TRBJ2-7; no clear D. Germline loops: CDR1 LGHNA, CDR2 YNFKEQ. The CDR3 extends over 17 amino acids. V lost 0 bases to trimming and J lost 2 bases, with 17 bases between them. CDR3 residues: CASSQEDVRTTTYEQYF. The CDR3 DNA follows: TGTGCCAGCAGCCAAGAAGATGTTAGGACGACAACCTACGAGCAGTACTTC.

The chain uses TRBV4-3 and TRBJ2-3, with a tentative D call TRBD1 (5 bases). The germline gives CDR1 LGHNA, CDR2 YSLEER. This CDR3 is 14 amino acids long. Trimming cost V 1 base and J 4 bases, with 9 bases left between them. Here the CDR3 reads CASSQGGAADTQYF. In nucleotides, the CDR3 is TGCGCCAGCAGCCAAGGTGGGGCGGCAGATACGCAGTATTTT.

This clonotype was seen many times. The J gene is TRBJ2-3, the V gene TRBV28; D unclear. Germline lookup yields CDR1 MDHEN and CDR2 SYDVKM. The CDR3 length is 14 residues. Trimming took 8 bases from V and 5 from J, leaving 17 bases between them. Here the CDR3 DNA reads TGTGCCAGCGCCCGGCGCAGGAAGGGAGATACGCAGTATTTT. This sequence encodes CASARRRKGDTQYF.

A note on this clonotype: Given a much more abundant clone one base away, this may be a read error. The chain joins TRBV2 to TRBJ2-7; weak D call: TRBD1 (6 bases). The CDR3 totals 19 residues. Looked up from germline, CDR1 is SNHLY and CDR2 is FYNNEI. The DNA for the CDR3 is TGTGCCATCAGTTTAAGGAGTCGCAGGGGACCATCCTACGTATACGAGCAGTACTTC. Its protein product is CAISLRSRRGPSYVYEQYF.

The V call is TRBV7-6, the J call TRBJ1-6, with D unclear. The germline V and J ends were trimmed by 4 bases and 12 bases, with 19 bases remaining between them. The CDR3 is 15 residues long. Germline V gene data show CDR1 as SGHVS and CDR2 as FNYEAQ. The CDR3 DNA sequence: TGTGCCAGCAGCTCAGAACCCCGGAGGGCCCTACCCCTCCACTTT. Its translation is CASSSEPRRALPLHF.

This clonotype was seen repeatedly, ten times or more. One end of the junction varies from germline; a read error may be responsible. The genes are TRBV4-2 and TRBJ2-7; D assignment may be TRBD1 or TRBD2 (5 bases each). Per germline, CDR1 LGHNA and CDR2 YNFKEQ. The CDR3 has 14 amino acids. CDR3 residues: CASSPGLLSYEQYF. The CDR3, as DNA: TGCGCCAGCAGCCCGGGGCTCCTCTCCTACGAGCAGTACTTC.

The rearrangement links TRBV24-1 to TRBJ2-3; tentative D call: TRBD2 (5 bases). Germline V gene data show CDR1 as KGHDR and CDR2 as SFDVKD. There are 12 residues in the CDR3. Trimming cost V 4 bases and J 4 bases, with 5 bases left between them. As DNA, the CDR3 is TGTGCCACCAGTGACGGGGCAGATACGCAGTATTTT. Its translation: CATSDGADTQYF.

Only a few counts were recorded for this clonotype. J is TRBJ2-7 and V is TRBV5-5; TRBD1 might be the D (5 bases). The CDR3 contains 15 residues. Germline V gives CDR1 SGHKS, CDR2 YYEKEE (reference sequence). V gave up 0 bases and J gave up 7 bases, with 17 bases separating them. Here the CDR3 reads CASSLGGSALREQYF. DNA of the CDR3: TGTGCCAGCAGCTTGGGGGGCAGTGCCTTGCGGGAGCAGTACTTC.

This clonotype has at least ten counts. The chain combines TRBV6-2 or TRBV6-3 with TRBJ2-1; possible D gene TRBD2, 6 bases. The CDR3 consists of 16 residues. Germline V lookup: CDR1 MNHEY, CDR2 SVGEGT. The V end lost 4 bases, the J end lost 4 bases, and 17 bases lay between the germline ends. CDR3 DNA sequence: TGTGCCAGCAGTTCCCTCGGGACTGATCTATACAATGAGCAGTTCTTC. Amino acids: CASSSLGTDLYNEQFF.

This clonotype showed up many times. J is TRBJ1-6 and V is TRBV4-3; no clear D. Trimming removed 0 bases from V and 7 bases from J, with 10 bases in between. Germline-derived CDR1 and CDR2 are LGHNA and YSLEER. CDR3 length: 15 amino acids. CDR3 coding DNA: TGCGCCAGCAGCCAAGACCAAGTGGGGAATTCACCCCTCCACTTT. Residues: CASSQDQVGNSPLHF.

The chain couples TRBV5-1 to TRBJ2-3; 11 nucleotides agree with TRBD1. V shed 7 bases and J 6 bases; nucleotides not matched to a gene: 22. This CDR3 is built from 19 residues. Germline-derived CDR1 and CDR2 are SGHRS and YFSETQ. The CDR3, as DNA: TGCGCCAGCTATAGCGGACAGGGGGCTAGTACCAGGTCGTGGGATACGCAGTATTTT. It translates to CASYSGQGASTRSWDTQYF.